This T cell receptor (beta chain) was observed in a study of blood T cell repertoires in COVID-19. Repertoires were generated with immunoSEQ multiplex PCR, while TCRdb's copy carries only in-frame clones and drops some. The sample lists over 250,000 clones, more than 75% seen once, with around 9.1% in the top ten. The CDR3 runs to 21 residues. Looked up from germline, CDR1 is MRHNA and CDR2 is SNTAGT. Losses at the gene ends were 2 bases for V and 4 bases for J; bases not matched to a gene: 26. The genes are TRBV6-4 and TRBJ2-7, with TRBD2 matching 7 bases. Sequenced: peripheral blood. This sequence was found in a man between 35 and 55 years old who had recovered from COVID-19. The CDR3 coding sequence is TGTGCCAGCAGTGACGCCAGGATAGCGGGTGCCCGGGGTGGGCGGAGGTACGAGCAGTACTTC. It specifies CASSDARIAGARGGRRYEQYF.